This T cell receptor beta chain was observed in a study of regulatory T cells in long-lasting Graves disease. Germline V gives CDR1 SGHRS, CDR2 YFSETQ. The CDR3 extends over 14 amino acids. This clonotype has ten or more counts. Sequence at one end of the junction differs from germline and may be a read error. Relying on iRepertoire HTBI primers and Arm-PCR of CDR3 regions, the team built TCR beta libraries. TCRdb itself ran the multiplex PCR reads through MiXCR, one entry per CDR3 protein. The top ten hold approximately 28% of the sample, which has about 450,000 distinct CDR3 sequences, 20% to 30% seen once. This sample's time point: persistent/refractory GD, antithyroid drugs over 5 years with positive TRAb. PBMC RNA served as the TCR library source.

The receptor was isolated from a female donor with Graves disease. The J gene is TRBJ1-2, the V gene TRBV5-1, with a weak D call TRBD1 (5 bases). The material was peripheral blood mononuclear cells (PBMCs), obtained when the disease was refractory, from a patient treated with antithyroid drugs. CDR3: CASSSGQGAYGYTF. The CDR3 nucleotides are TGTGCCAGCAGCTCCGGGCAAGGGGCCTATGGCTACACCTTC.